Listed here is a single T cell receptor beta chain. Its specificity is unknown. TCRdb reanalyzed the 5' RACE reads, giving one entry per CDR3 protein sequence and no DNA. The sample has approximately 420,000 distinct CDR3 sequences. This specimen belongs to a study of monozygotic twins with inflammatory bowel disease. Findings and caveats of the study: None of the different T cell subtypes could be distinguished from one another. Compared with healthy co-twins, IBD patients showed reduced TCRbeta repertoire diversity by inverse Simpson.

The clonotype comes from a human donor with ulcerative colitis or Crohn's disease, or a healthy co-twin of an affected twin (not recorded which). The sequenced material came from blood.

The CDR3 loop is CASFRGDANTGELFF. V usage is TRBV5-1 and J usage is TRBJ2-2; TCRdb lists TRBD1, though no DNA is available to test this call. Germline lookup yields CDR1 SGHRS and CDR2 YFSETQ. This CDR3 contains 15 residues.